The rows below give T cell receptor beta chains drawn from one sample of a study of CD8 T cells in ankylosing spondylitis. TCRdb processed the 5' RACE reads anew with MiXCR; each CDR3 protein has one entry. The sample has 200,000 to 250,000 distinct CDR3 sequences, more than 5.5% seen once. Sequences were obtained from blood, either unsorted or a sorted T cell fraction (not recorded which). Source of these receptors: a male donor with ankylosing spondylitis. Both conserved end residues are part of each CDR3. Each record gives: clone size, D gene, V gene, J gene, CDR3 protein, CDR3 DNA. D genes are given only for firm matches. The size entry is marked missing in some rows and otherwise reads once, few, many or a size class.

size: many; D: TRBD2; V: TRBV5-1; J: TRBJ2-3; CDR3: CASSGERGGLRDTQYF; DNA: TGCGCGAGCAGCGGCGAGCGGGGGGGCCTAAGAGATACGCAGTATTTT
size: many; D: NA; V: TRBV29-1; J: TRBJ1-2; CDR3: CSVFLGRGYGYTF; DNA: TGCAGCGTTTTTTTGGGTCGTGGCTATGGCTACACCTTC
size: many; D: NA; V: TRBV4-2; J: TRBJ2-3; CDR3: CASSQAGLSTDTQYF; DNA: TGTGCCAGCAGCCAAGCGGGACTGAGCACAGATACGCAGTATTTT
size: many; D: TRBD1; V: TRBV7-9; J: TRBJ2-2; CDR3: CASSWGQLTGELFF; DNA: TGTGCCAGCAGCTGGGGACAGCTCACCGGGGAGCTGTTTTTT
size: many; D: TRBD1; V: TRBV12-3/TRBV12-4; J: TRBJ2-7; CDR3: CASNPWGQSYEQYF; DNA: TGTGCCAGCAACCCCTGGGGACAGTCCTACGAGCAGTACTTC
size: many; D: NA; V: TRBV18; J: TRBJ2-1; CDR3: CASSPPVAEGLKFNNEQFF; DNA: TGTGCCAGCTCACCACCGGTGGCAGAGGGACTCAAATTCAACAATGAGCAGTTCTTC
size: many; D: NA; V: TRBV11-2; J: TRBJ2-2; CDR3: CASSLEWDSQRGANTGELFF; DNA: TGTGCCAGCAGCTTAGAGTGGGACTCCCAACGAGGGGCGAACACCGGGGAGCTGTTTTTT
size: many; D: NA; V: TRBV2; J: TRBJ2-2; CDR3: CASSGTDGATGELFF; DNA: TGTGCCAGCAGTGGTACAGATGGGGCGACCGGGGAGCTGTTTTTT
size: many; D: NA; V: TRBV5-1; J: TRBJ1-1; CDR3: CASSLNPGFLSTEAFF; DNA: TGCGCCAGCAGCTTGAACCCGGGATTTTTGAGCACTGAAGCTTTCTTT
size: NA; D: NA; V: TRBV6-1; J: TRBJ2-3; CDR3: CASSQLRGDTDTQYF; DNA: TGTGCCAGCAGTCAATTAAGGGGGGACACAGATACGCAGTATTTT
size: many; D: NA; V: TRBV6-5; J: TRBJ2-7; CDR3: CASSFRTVGGYEQYF; DNA: TGTGCCAGCAGTTTCCGGACCGTTGGAGGCTACGAGCAGTACTTC
size: few; D: TRBD1; V: TRBV3-1; J: TRBJ2-1; CDR3: CASSQVSRDRGYNEQFF; DNA: TGTGCCAGCAGCCAAGTTTCCCGGGACAGGGGTTACAATGAGCAGTTCTTC
size: many; D: NA; V: TRBV7-2; J: TRBJ1-3; CDR3: CASSLVYQGRSGNTIYF; DNA: TGTGCCAGCAGCTTAGTTTATCAGGGCCGCTCTGGAAACACCATATATTTT
size: many; D: NA; V: TRBV4-3; J: TRBJ2-7; CDR3: CASSQGTLSSYEQYF; DNA: TGCGCCAGCAGCCAAGGGACCCTTTCTTCTTACGAGCAGTACTTC
size: many; D: NA; V: TRBV11-2; J: TRBJ2-7; CDR3: CASSLSGARLGEQYF; DNA: TGTGCCAGCAGCTTATCTGGGGCCCGCCTGGGCGAGCAGTACTTC
size: many; D: NA; V: TRBV7-8; J: TRBJ2-1; CDR3: CASSQAAEYNEQFF; DNA: TGTGCCAGCAGCCAGGCGGCGGAGTACAATGAGCAGTTCTTC
size: many; D: NA; V: TRBV6-2/TRBV6-3; J: TRBJ2-7; CDR3: CASRVHSYEQYF; DNA: TGTGCCAGCAGAGTCCATAGCTACGAGCAGTACTTC
size: few; D: NA; V: TRBV4-1; J: TRBJ1-5; CDR3: CASSQVVASNQPQHF; DNA: TGCGCCAGCAGCCAAGTTGTCGCGAGCAATCAGCCCCAGCATTTT
size: few; D: NA; V: TRBV11-2; J: TRBJ1-2; CDR3: CASSFSGTPSPYGYTF; DNA: TGTGCCAGCAGCTTCTCCGGGACCCCTTCTCCCTATGGCTACACCTTC
size: NA; D: NA; V: TRBV4-2; J: TRBJ1-2; CDR3: CASSQATIEEDYGYTF; DNA: TGTGCCAGCAGCCAAGCGACGATAGAGGAGGACTATGGCTACACCTTC
size: NA; D: TRBD1; V: TRBV2; J: TRBJ2-3; CDR3: CASSEGTAYSSTDTQYF; DNA: TGTGCCAGCAGTGAGGGGACAGCATACTCTAGCACAGATACGCAGTATTTT
size: many; D: NA; V: TRBV11-2; J: TRBJ2-1; CDR3: CASSLGNYNEQFF; DNA: TGTGCCAGCAGCTTAGGGAACTACAATGAGCAGTTCTTC
size: NA; D: NA; V: TRBV20-1; J: TRBJ2-7; CDR3: CSAFYREGGYEQYF; DNA: TGCAGTGCTTTTTACAGGGAGGGCGGCTACGAGCAGTACTTC
size: many; D: NA; V: TRBV27; J: TRBJ2-7; CDR3: CASRNPGSRKSYEQYF; DNA: TGTGCCAGCAGAAACCCGGGCTCCCGAAAATCCTACGAGCAGTACTTC
size: many; D: NA; V: TRBV10-3; J: TRBJ2-7; CDR3: CAISDGIYEQYF; DNA: TGTGCCATCAGTGACGGAATCTACGAGCAGTACTTC
size: many; D: NA; V: TRBV12-3/TRBV12-4; J: TRBJ1-2; CDR3: CASSWGSGGYTF; DNA: TGTGCCAGCAGTTGGGGGTCCGGTGGCTACACCTTC
size: many; D: NA; V: TRBV28; J: TRBJ2-2; CDR3: CASTSTREIHTGELFF; DNA: TGTGCCAGCACGAGCACCCGGGAGATTCACACCGGGGAGCTGTTTTTT
size: many; D: NA; V: TRBV15; J: TRBJ2-5; CDR3: CATSRDKAEGETQYF; DNA: TGTGCCACCAGCAGAGATAAGGCGGAGGGAGAGACCCAGTACTTC
size: few; D: NA; V: TRBV19; J: TRBJ2-3; CDR3: CASSIVPGYTDTQYF; DNA: TGTGCCAGTAGTATAGTACCGGGATACACAGATACGCAGTATTTT
size: many; D: TRBD1; V: TRBV6-2/TRBV6-3; J: TRBJ1-1; CDR3: CASSTGTGAAEAFF; DNA: TGTGCCAGCAGTACCGGGACAGGGGCGGCTGAAGCTTTCTTT
size: few; D: TRBD1; V: TRBV5-5; J: TRBJ1-2; CDR3: CASSLNRGRFDYGYTF; DNA: TGTGCCAGCAGCCTAAACAGGGGGCGGTTTGACTATGGCTACACCTTC
size: NA; D: TRBD1; V: TRBV10-3; J: TRBJ1-1; CDR3: CAIRGQGAGTEAFF; DNA: TGTGCCATCAGAGGACAGGGGGCGGGCACTGAAGCTTTCTTT
size: many; D: TRBD1; V: TRBV20-1; J: TRBJ2-1; CDR3: CSARGQGEINEQFF; DNA: TGCAGTGCTAGAGGACAGGGGGAAATCAATGAGCAGTTCTTC
size: many; D: NA; V: TRBV12-3/TRBV12-4; J: TRBJ2-1; CDR3: CASSFNHVEQFF; DNA: TGTGCCAGCAGTTTTAATCACGTGGAGCAGTTCTTC
size: many; D: NA; V: TRBV9; J: TRBJ2-7; CDR3: CASSVEPHEQYF; DNA: TGTGCCAGCAGCGTAGAGCCCCACGAGCAGTACTTC
size: many; D: NA; V: TRBV7-2; J: TRBJ1-4; CDR3: CASSQIPTSKEKLFF; DNA: TGTGCCAGCAGCCAAATCCCGACCTCGAAAGAAAAACTGTTTTTT
size: NA; D: TRBD2; V: TRBV9; J: TRBJ2-7; CDR3: CASSTSGSYEQYF; DNA: TGTGCCAGCAGCACTAGCGGGTCCTACGAGCAGTACTTC
size: NA; D: TRBD1; V: TRBV10-3; J: TRBJ2-7; CDR3: CAIRTGDEQYF; DNA: TGTGCCATCAGGACAGGGGACGAGCAGTACTTC
size: few; D: NA; V: TRBV30; J: TRBJ1-1; CDR3: CAWSVGGRGNTEAFF; DNA: TGTGCCTGGAGTGTGGGGGGGAGGGGGAACACTGAAGCTTTCTTT
size: few; D: NA; V: TRBV19; J: TRBJ2-2; CDR3: CASSIVGDANTGELFF; DNA: TGTGCCAGTAGTATAGTTGGCGACGCGAACACCGGGGAGCTGTTTTTT
size: many; D: TRBD1; V: TRBV28; J: TRBJ2-1; CDR3: CASSQTTGNNEQFF; DNA: TGTGCCAGCAGTCAAACGACAGGGAACAATGAGCAGTTCTTC
size: many; D: NA; V: TRBV4-3; J: TRBJ2-5; CDR3: CASSLTTSGGFGTQYF; DNA: TGCGCCAGCAGCCTTACCACCTCCGGTGGTTTTGGGACCCAGTACTTC
size: many; D: TRBD2; V: TRBV4-1; J: TRBJ2-7; CDR3: CASSHDGRYEQYF; DNA: TGCGCCAGCAGCCACGACGGGAGGTACGAGCAGTACTTC
size: few; D: TRBD2; V: TRBV5-1; J: TRBJ2-1; CDR3: CASVLLAGAYNEQFF; DNA: TGCGCCAGCGTACTCCTAGCGGGGGCCTACAATGAGCAGTTCTTC
size: few; D: TRBD1; V: TRBV7-9; J: TRBJ1-1; CDR3: CASSDGTDTEAFF; DNA: TGTGCCAGCAGCGACGGGACAGACACTGAAGCTTTCTTT